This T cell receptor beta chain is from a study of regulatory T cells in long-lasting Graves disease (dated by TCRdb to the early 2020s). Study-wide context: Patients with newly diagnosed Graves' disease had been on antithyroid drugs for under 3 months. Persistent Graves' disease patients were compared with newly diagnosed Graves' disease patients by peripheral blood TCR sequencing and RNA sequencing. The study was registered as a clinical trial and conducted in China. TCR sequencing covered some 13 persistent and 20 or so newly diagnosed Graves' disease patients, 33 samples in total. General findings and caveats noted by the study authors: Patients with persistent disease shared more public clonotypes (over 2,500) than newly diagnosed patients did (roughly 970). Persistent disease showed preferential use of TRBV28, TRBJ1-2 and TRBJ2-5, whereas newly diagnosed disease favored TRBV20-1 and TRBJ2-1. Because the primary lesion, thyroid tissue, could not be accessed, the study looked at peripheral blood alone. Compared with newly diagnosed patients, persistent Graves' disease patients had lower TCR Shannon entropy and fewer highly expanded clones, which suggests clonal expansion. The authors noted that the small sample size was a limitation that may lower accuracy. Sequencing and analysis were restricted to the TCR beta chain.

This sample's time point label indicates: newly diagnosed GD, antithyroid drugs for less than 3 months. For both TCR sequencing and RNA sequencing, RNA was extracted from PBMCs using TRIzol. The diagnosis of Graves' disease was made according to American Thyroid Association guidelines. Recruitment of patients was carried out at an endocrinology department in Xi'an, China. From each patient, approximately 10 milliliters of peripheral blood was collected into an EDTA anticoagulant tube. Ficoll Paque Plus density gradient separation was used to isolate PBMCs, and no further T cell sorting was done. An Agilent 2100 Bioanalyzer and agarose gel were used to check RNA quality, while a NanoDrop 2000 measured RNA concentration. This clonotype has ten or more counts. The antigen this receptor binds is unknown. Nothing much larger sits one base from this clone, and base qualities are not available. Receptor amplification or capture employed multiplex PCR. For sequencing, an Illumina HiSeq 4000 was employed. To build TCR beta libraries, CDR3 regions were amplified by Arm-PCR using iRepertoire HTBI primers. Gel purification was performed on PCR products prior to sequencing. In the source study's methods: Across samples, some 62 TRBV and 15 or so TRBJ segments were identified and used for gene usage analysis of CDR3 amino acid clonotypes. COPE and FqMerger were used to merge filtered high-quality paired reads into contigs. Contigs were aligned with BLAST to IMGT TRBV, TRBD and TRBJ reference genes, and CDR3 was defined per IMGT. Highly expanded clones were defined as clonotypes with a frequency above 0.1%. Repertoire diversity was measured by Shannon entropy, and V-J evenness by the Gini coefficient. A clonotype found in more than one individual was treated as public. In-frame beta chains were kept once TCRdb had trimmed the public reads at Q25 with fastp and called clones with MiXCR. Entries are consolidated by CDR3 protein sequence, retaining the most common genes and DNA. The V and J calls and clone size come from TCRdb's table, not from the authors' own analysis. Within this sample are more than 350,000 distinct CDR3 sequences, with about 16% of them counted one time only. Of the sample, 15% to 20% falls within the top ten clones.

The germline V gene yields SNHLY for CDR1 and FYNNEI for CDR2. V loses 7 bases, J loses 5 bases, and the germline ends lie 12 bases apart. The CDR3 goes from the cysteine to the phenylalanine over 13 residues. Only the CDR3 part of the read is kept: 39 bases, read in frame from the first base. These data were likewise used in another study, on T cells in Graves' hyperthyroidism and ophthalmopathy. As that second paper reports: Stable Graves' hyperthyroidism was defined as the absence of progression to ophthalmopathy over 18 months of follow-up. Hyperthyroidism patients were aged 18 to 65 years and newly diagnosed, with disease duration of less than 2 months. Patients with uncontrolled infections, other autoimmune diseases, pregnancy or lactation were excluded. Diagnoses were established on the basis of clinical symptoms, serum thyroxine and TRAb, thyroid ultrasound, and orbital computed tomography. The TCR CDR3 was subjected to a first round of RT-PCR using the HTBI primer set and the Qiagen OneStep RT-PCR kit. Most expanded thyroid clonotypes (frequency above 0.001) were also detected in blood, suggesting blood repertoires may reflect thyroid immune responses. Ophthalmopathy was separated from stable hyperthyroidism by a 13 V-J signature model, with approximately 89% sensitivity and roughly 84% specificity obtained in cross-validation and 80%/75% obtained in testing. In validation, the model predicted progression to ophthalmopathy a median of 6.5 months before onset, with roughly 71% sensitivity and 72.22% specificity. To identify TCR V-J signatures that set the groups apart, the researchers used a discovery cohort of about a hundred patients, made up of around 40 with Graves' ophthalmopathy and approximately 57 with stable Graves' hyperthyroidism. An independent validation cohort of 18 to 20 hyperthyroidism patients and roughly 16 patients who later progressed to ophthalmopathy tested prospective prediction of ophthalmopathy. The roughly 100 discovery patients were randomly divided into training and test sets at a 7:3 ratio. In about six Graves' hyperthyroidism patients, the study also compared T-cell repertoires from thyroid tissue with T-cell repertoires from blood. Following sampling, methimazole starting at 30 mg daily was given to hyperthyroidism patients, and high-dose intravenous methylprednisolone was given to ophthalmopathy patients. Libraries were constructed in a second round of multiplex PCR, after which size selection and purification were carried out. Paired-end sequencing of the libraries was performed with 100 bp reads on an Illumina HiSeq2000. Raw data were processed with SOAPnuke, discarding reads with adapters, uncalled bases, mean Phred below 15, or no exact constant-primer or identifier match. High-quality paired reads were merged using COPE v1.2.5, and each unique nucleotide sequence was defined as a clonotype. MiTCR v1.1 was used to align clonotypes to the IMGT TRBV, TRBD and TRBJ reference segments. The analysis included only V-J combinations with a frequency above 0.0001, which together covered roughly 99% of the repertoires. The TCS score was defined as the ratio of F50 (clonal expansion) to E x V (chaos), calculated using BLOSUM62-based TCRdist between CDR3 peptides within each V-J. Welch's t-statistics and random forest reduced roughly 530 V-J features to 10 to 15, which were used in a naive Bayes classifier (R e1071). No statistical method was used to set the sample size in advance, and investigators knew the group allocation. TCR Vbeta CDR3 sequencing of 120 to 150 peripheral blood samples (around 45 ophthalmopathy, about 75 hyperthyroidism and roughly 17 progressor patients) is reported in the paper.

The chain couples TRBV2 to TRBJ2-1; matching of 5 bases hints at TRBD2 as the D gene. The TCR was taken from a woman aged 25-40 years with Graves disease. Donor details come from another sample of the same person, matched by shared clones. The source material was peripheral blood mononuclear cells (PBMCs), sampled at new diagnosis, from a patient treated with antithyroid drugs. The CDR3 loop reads CASKVSANNEQFF. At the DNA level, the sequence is TGTGCCAGCAAGGTTAGCGCCAACAATGAGCAGTTCTTC.